One and the same sample provided the 8 T cell receptor beta chains below, sequenced in a study of T cells in localized non-small cell lung cancer. The repertoire was sequenced with immunoSEQ multiplex PCR; TCRdb's copy has only in-frame clones and lacks some. This sample yields roughly 34,000 clones, of which about nine tenths are seen a single time; around a sixth belongs to the top ten. The specimen comprised peripheral blood mononuclear cells, sampled before any cancer treatment. The receptors originated from a man between 40 and 70 years old with stage III lung adenocarcinoma.

This clone showed up just a few times. The V gene is TRBV30, the J gene TRBJ1-1; the D is unclear. Trimming cost V 1 base and J 6 bases, with 9 bases left between them. Germline V gene sequence: CDR1 GTSNPN, CDR2 SVGIG (reference sequence). This CDR3 region has 12 residues. The DNA for the CDR3 is TGTGCCTGGAGTGCGTTTGTGCCTGAAGCTTTCTTT. Translating it yields CAWSAFVPEAFF.

This clone was recorded a few times. The chain links TRBV18 to TRBJ2-2; the match to TRBD2 covers 8 bases. This CDR3 is 16 amino acids long. The trim removed 3 bases at V and 0 bases at J, leaving 3 bases unmatched. CDR1 KGHSH and CDR2 LQKENI come from the germline V gene. The CDR3 spells CASSPQRGSNTGELFF. CDR3 coding DNA: TGTGCCAGCTCACCCCAGCGGGGGTCGAACACCGGGGAGCTGTTTTTT.

This clone was seen a few times. V is TRBV5-8 and J is TRBJ1-5; tentatively, D is TRBD1 (6 bases). Trimming removed 4 bases at V and 3 bases at J, with 11 bases between. Germline V gene data show CDR1 as SGHTS and CDR2 as YDEGEE. This CDR3 region has 14 residues. DNA for the CDR3: TGTGCCAGCAGCACCGGACAGATCAATCAGCCCCAGCATTTT. Translated, it gives CASSTGQINQPQHF.

The V and J genes are TRBV30 and TRBJ1-2; the D gene is possibly TRBD1 (6 bases). Between the trimmed V and J ends, which lost 1 base and 4 bases, there was a span of 13 bases. The CDR3 loop spans 14 amino acids. CDR1 is GTSNPN and CDR2 is SVGIG in the germline V gene (reference sequence). The CDR3 bases are TGTGCCTGGAGTGAGGGGGTTTTAGGCTATGGCTACACCTTC. It yields the protein CAWSEGVLGYGYTF. The full variable domain, rest sourced from reference TRBV30 and TRBJ1-2, is SQTIHQWPATLVQPVGSPLSLECTVEGTSNPNLYWYRQAAGRGLQLLFYSVGIGQISSEVPQNLSASRPQDRQFILSSKKLLLSDSGFYLCAWSEGVLGYGYTFGSGTRLTVV.

The V and J genes are TRBV5-4 and TRBJ2-1, with a possible D match to TRBD1 (6 bases). Per germline, CDR1 SGHNT and CDR2 YYREEE (reference sequence). V lost 4 bases to trimming and J lost 5 bases, with 10 bases between them. The CDR3 loop spans 13 amino acids. Here the CDR3 reads CASSIGQNNEQFF. The CDR3 coding sequence is TGTGCCAGCAGCATTGGACAGAACAATGAGCAGTTCTTC.

V is TRBV7-9 and J is TRBJ1-1; D call uncertain. This CDR3 has 13 residues. V was trimmed by 1 base and J by 4 bases, leaving 7 bases between them. Germline values: CDR1 SEHNR, CDR2 FQNEAQ (reference sequence). The DNA for the CDR3 is TGTGCCAGCAGCTTAGTAATGAGCACTGAAGCTTTCTTT. Amino acids: CASSLVMSTEAFF.

V gene TRBV27 combines with J gene TRBJ1-4, with 10 bases matching TRBD1. Germline V gene sequence: CDR1 MNHEY, CDR2 SMNVEV (reference sequence). This CDR3 contains 16 residues. V gave up 9 bases and J gave up 3 bases; unmatched junction bases: 10. Here the CDR3 reads CARDRGPGGANEKLFF. CDR3 coding DNA: TGTGCCAGAGACAGGGGGCCAGGGGGGGCTAATGAAAAACTGTTTTTT.

The rearrangement uses TRBV7-9 and TRBJ2-4; D tentatively fits TRBD1 or TRBD2 (5 bases each). V lost 9 bases and J lost 1, with 16 bases in between. CDR1 SEHNR and CDR2 FQNEAQ come from the germline V gene (reference sequence). This CDR3 is built from 15 residues. In DNA, the CDR3 is TGTGCCAGTCAGGGACGGAGTGGGGCCAAAAACATTCAGTACTTC. Translated: CASQGRSGAKNIQYF.